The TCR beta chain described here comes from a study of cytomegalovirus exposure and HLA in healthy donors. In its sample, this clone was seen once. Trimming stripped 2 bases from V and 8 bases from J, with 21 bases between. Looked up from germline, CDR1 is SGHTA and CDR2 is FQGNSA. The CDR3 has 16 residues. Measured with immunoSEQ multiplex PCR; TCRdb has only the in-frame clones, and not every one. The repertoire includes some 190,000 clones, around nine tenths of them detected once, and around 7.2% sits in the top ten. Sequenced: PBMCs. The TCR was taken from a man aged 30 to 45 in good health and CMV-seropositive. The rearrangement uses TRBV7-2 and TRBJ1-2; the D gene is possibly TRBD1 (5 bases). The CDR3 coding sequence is TGTGCCAGCAGCTTAAGAGGGAGAGGGACCTCCGGCGGCTACACCTTC. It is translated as CASSLRGRGTSGGYTF.